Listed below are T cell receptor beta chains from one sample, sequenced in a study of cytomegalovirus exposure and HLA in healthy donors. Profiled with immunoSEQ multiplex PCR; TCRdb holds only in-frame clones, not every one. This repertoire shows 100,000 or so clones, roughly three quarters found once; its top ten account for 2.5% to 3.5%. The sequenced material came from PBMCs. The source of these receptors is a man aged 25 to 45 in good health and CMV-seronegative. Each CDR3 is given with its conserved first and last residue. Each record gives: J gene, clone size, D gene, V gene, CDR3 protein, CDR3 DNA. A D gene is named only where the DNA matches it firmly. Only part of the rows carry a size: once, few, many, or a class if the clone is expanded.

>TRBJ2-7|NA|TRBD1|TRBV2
CASTRQGGSEQYF
TGTGCCAGCACTAGACAGGGTGGGAGCGAGCAGTACTTC
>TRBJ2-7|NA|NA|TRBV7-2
CASSPRGAYEQYF
TGTGCCAGCAGCCCCAGAGGAGCGTACGAGCAGTACTTC
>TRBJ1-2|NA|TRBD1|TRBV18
CASSPGQARSGYGYTF
TGTGCCAGCTCACCGGGACAGGCCCGTTCCGGCTATGGCTACACCTTC
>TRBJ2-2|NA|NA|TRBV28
CASSLAHKQGTGELFF
TGTGCCAGCAGTTTAGCCCACAAACAGGGAACCGGGGAGCTGTTTTTT
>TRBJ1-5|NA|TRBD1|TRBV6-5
CASRQTGTGQPQHF
TGTGCCAGCAGGCAGACAGGGACAGGGCAGCCCCAGCATTTT
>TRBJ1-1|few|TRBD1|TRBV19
CASSTGQGSSNTEAFF
TGTGCCAGTAGCACAGGACAGGGCTCTTCGAACACTGAAGCTTTCTTT
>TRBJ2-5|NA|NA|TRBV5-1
CASSLRSQETQYF
TGCGCCAGCAGCCTAAGGAGCCAAGAGACCCAGTACTTC
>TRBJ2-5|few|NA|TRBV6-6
CASSSLGQGKTQYF
TGTGCCAGCAGTTCCTTAGGGCAGGGAAAGACCCAGTACTTC
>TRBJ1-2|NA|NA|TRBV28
CASSSTGTYGYTF
TGTGCCAGCAGTTCGACAGGAACCTATGGCTACACCTTC
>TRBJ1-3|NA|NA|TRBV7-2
CASSPSNGVGNTIYF
TGTGCCAGCAGCCCCTCAAACGGGGTCGGAAACACCATATATTTT
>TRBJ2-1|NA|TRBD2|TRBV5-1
CASSLEAGAYNEQFF
TGCGCCAGCAGCTTGGAAGCGGGAGCTTACAATGAGCAGTTCTTC
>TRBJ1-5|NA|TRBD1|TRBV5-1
CASSLTGSNQPQHF
TGCGCCAGCAGTTTGACAGGGAGCAATCAGCCCCAGCATTTT
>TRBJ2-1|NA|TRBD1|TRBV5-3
CARSLVGVQGPYNEQFF
TGTGCCAGAAGCTTGGTGGGCGTACAGGGGCCCTACAATGAGCAGTTCTTC
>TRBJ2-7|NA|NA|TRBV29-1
CSVEGGASEQYF
TGCAGCGTTGAGGGGGGGGCCTCCGAGCAGTACTTC
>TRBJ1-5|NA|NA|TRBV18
CASSPRSRDQPQHF
TGTGCCAGCTCACCAAGGTCCAGGGATCAGCCCCAGCATTTT
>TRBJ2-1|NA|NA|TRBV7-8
CASSLRVPGQSTNEQFF
TGTGCCAGCAGCTTAAGGGTCCCAGGACAGTCTACCAATGAGCAGTTCTTC
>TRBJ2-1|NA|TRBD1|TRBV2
CASSKDGQVAEQFF
TGTGCCAGCAGTAAAGACGGACAGGTAGCAGAGCAGTTCTTC
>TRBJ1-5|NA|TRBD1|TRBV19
CASSTWTGGQRGNQPQHF
TGTGCCAGTAGTACCTGGACAGGGGGACAGAGGGGCAATCAGCCCCAGCATTTT
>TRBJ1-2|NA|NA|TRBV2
CASSVENYGYTF
TGTGCCAGCAGTGTGGAGAACTATGGCTACACCTTC
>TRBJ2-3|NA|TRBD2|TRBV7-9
CASSSGLVDTQYF
TGTGCCAGCAGCTCCGGACTAGTGGATACGCAGTATTTT
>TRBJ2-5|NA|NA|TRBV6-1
CASSWRETRQETQYF
TGTGCCAGCAGTTGGAGGGAGACCAGACAAGAGACCCAGTACTTC
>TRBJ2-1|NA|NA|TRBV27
CASSPGMPLYNEQFF
TGTGCCAGCAGTCCGGGGATGCCTCTCTACAATGAGCAGTTCTTC
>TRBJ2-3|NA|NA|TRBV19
CASSTRPDTQYF
TGTGCCAGTAGTACCCGTCCAGATACGCAGTATTTT
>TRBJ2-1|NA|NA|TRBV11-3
CASSLEDSSYNEQFF
TGTGCCAGCAGCTTGGAGGATAGCTCCTACAATGAGCAGTTCTTC
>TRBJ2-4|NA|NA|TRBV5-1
CASSLDRTGNIQYF
TGCGCCAGCAGCTTGGATAGGACGGGGAACATTCAGTACTTC
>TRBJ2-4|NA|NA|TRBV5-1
CASSPQGAKNIQYF
TGCGCCAGCAGCCCGCAGGGGGCCAAAAACATTCAGTACTTC
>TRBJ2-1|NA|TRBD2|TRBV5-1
CASSRTRAGVGNEQFF
TGCGCCAGCAGCCGGACCCGAGCGGGAGTTGGCAATGAGCAGTTCTTC